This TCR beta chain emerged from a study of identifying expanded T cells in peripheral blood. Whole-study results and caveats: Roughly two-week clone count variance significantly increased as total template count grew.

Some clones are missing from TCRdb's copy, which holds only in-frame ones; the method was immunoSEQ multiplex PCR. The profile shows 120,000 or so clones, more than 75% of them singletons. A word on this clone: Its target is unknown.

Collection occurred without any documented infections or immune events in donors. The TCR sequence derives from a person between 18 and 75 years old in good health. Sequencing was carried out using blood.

For the CDR3, the DNA is TGTGCCAGTAGTCCCCAAGGGGGACGGACCTACGAGCAGTACTTC. It is translated as CASSPQGGRTYEQYF. The chain links TRBV19 to TRBJ2-7, with D possibly matching TRBD1 (6 bases). V lost 5 bases to trimming and J lost 2 bases, with 16 bases between them. This CDR3 spans 15 amino acids. Germline CDR1 is LNHDA and CDR2 is SQIVND (reference sequence).